A selection of T cell receptor beta chains follows, all from one sample in a study of cytomegalovirus exposure and HLA in healthy donors. Measured with immunoSEQ multiplex PCR; TCRdb has only the in-frame clones, and not every one. The data show fewer than 200,000 clones, around three quarters seen once. Sequencing input: PBMCs. Source of these receptors: a man aged 40-50 years in good health and CMV-seronegative. Each CDR3 is given with its conserved first and last residue. The order of the fields is V gene, clone size, D gene, J gene, CDR3 protein, CDR3 DNA. D genes are given only for firm matches. Some rows have no size entry. The others give once, few or many, or a class for an expanded clone.

V: TRBV10-3
size: NA
D: TRBD2
J: TRBJ2-4
CDR3: CAIKGLDSIQYF
DNA: TGTGCCATCAAGGGACTAGACAGCATTCAGTACTTC

V: TRBV19
size: NA
D: TRBD2
J: TRBJ2-1
CDR3: CASSALAGPYNEQFF
DNA: TGTGCCAGTAGTGCACTAGCGGGGCCCTACAATGAGCAGTTCTTC

V: TRBV2
size: once
D: NA
J: TRBJ2-2
CDR3: CASSLLAAANTGELFF
DNA: TGTGCCAGCAGCCTCTTGGCGGCGGCGAACACCGGGGAGCTGTTTTTT

V: TRBV7-2
size: NA
D: NA
J: TRBJ2-5
CDR3: CASSLVPLGATQETQYF
DNA: TGTGCCAGCAGCTTAGTCCCCCTCGGAGCAACCCAAGAGACCCAGTACTTC

V: TRBV30
size: NA
D: TRBD2
J: TRBJ2-3
CDR3: CAMTSGRAEDTQYF
DNA: TGTGCCATGACTAGCGGGAGGGCCGAGGATACGCAGTATTTT

V: TRBV19
size: NA
D: NA
J: TRBJ2-1
CDR3: CASQIDRSTYNEQFF
DNA: TGTGCCAGTCAAATCGACAGGTCGACTTACAATGAGCAGTTCTTC

V: TRBV9
size: NA
D: NA
J: TRBJ2-1
CDR3: CASSVLQGRSGDEQFF
DNA: TGTGCCAGCAGCGTTCTACAGGGTAGGTCCGGGGATGAGCAGTTCTTC

V: TRBV5-1
size: NA
D: NA
J: TRBJ2-5
CDR3: CASSPGLTETQYF
DNA: TGCGCCAGCAGCCCGGGACTTACAGAGACCCAGTACTTC

V: TRBV5-4
size: once
D: NA
J: TRBJ2-2
CDR3: CASSLSRGSGELFF
DNA: TGTGCCAGCAGCTTAAGCAGGGGTAGCGGGGAGCTGTTTTTT

V: TRBV21-1
size: NA
D: NA
J: TRBJ1-2
CDR3: CASSKEALAETSYGYTF
DNA: TGTGCCAGCAGCAAAGAGGCCCTCGCAGAGACTAGCTATGGCTACACCTTC

V: TRBV27
size: NA
D: TRBD2
J: TRBJ2-3
CDR3: CASSGLAGGSRDTQYF
DNA: TGTGCCAGCAGTGGACTAGCGGGAGGGTCTCGAGATACGCAGTATTTT

V: TRBV6-4
size: NA
D: NA
J: TRBJ2-3
CDR3: CASSVSGGTDTQYF
DNA: TGTGCCAGCAGTGTTAGTGGAGGCACAGATACGCAGTATTTT

V: TRBV2
size: NA
D: TRBD1
J: TRBJ2-5
CDR3: CASRWTGRGETQYF
DNA: TGTGCCAGCCGGTGGACAGGGCGGGGAGAGACCCAGTACTTC

V: TRBV28
size: NA
D: TRBD1
J: TRBJ1-2
CDR3: CASSTGQAGYTF
DNA: TGTGCCAGCAGTACCGGACAGGCAGGCTACACCTTC

V: TRBV5-1
size: few
D: TRBD2
J: TRBJ2-1
CDR3: CASSWGLAIGGNEQFF
DNA: TGCGCCAGCAGCTGGGGACTAGCGATAGGGGGAAATGAGCAGTTCTTC

V: TRBV27
size: NA
D: NA
J: TRBJ1-1
CDR3: CASSLTGNTEAFF
DNA: TGTGCCAGCAGTTTAACTGGGAACACTGAAGCTTTCTTT

V: TRBV6-1
size: NA
D: NA
J: TRBJ1-1
CDR3: CASSEGGTEAFF
DNA: TGTGCCAGCAGTGAGGGGGGCACTGAAGCTTTCTTT

V: TRBV19
size: few
D: TRBD1
J: TRBJ2-3
CDR3: CASSIALDRGADTQYF
DNA: TGTGCCAGTAGTATCGCCCTCGACAGGGGGGCAGATACGCAGTATTTT

V: TRBV9
size: few
D: NA
J: TRBJ2-7
CDR3: CASSEEGGNPFEQYF
DNA: TGTGCCAGCAGCGAGGAGGGGGGGAACCCTTTCGAGCAGTACTTC

V: TRBV7-2
size: few
D: TRBD1
J: TRBJ2-7
CDR3: CASSLRDRVLEQYF
DNA: TGTGCCAGCAGCTTAAGAGACAGGGTCCTCGAGCAGTACTTC

V: TRBV18
size: NA
D: NA
J: TRBJ2-1
CDR3: CASSPLRQGGNNEQFF
DNA: TGTGCCAGCTCTCCCTTAAGGCAGGGAGGCAACAATGAGCAGTTCTTC

V: TRBV9
size: NA
D: NA
J: TRBJ2-7
CDR3: CASSPPDSLVGYEQYF
DNA: TGTGCCAGCAGCCCACCAGACAGTCTCGTTGGGTACGAGCAGTACTTC

V: TRBV28
size: NA
D: NA
J: TRBJ2-2
CDR3: CASRRQVDAGELFF
DNA: TGTGCCAGCAGGAGACAGGTAGACGCCGGGGAGCTGTTTTTT

V: TRBV30
size: NA
D: TRBD2
J: TRBJ2-2
CDR3: CAWSRLAGDTGELFF
DNA: TGTGCCTGGAGTAGACTAGCGGGAGACACCGGGGAGCTGTTTTTT

V: TRBV14
size: NA
D: TRBD2
J: TRBJ2-7
CDR3: CASSLGTSGSVNEQYF
DNA: TGTGCCAGCAGCCTGGGGACTAGCGGGAGTGTCAACGAGCAGTACTTC

V: TRBV5-4
size: NA
D: NA
J: TRBJ1-3
CDR3: CASSTRSSGNTIYF
DNA: TGTGCCAGCAGCACAAGGAGCTCTGGAAACACCATATATTTT

V: TRBV21-1
size: few
D: NA
J: TRBJ1-5
CDR3: CATPTRRDGDQPQHF
DNA: TGTGCCACCCCTACGCGGCGAGACGGGGATCAGCCCCAGCATTTT

V: TRBV28
size: NA
D: NA
J: TRBJ2-1
CDR3: CASSSSPEQFF
DNA: TGTGCCAGCAGCTCCTCCCCTGAGCAGTTCTTC

V: TRBV5-1
size: NA
D: NA
J: TRBJ2-7
CDR3: CASSLSGPRSEQYF
DNA: TGCGCCAGCAGCTTGTCAGGGCCCCGATCCGAGCAGTACTTC

V: TRBV11-3
size: NA
D: TRBD2
J: TRBJ2-5
CDR3: CASSERAGDGAQYF
DNA: TGTGCCAGCAGCGAACGAGCGGGAGATGGAGCCCAGTACTTC

V: TRBV5-5
size: NA
D: NA
J: TRBJ2-7
CDR3: CASSRTGFNEQYF
DNA: TGTGCCAGCAGCCGTACAGGATTCAACGAGCAGTACTTC

V: TRBV5-6
size: NA
D: NA
J: TRBJ1-5
CDR3: CASSRGQYQPQHF
DNA: TGTGCCAGCAGCCGCGGACAGTATCAGCCCCAGCATTTT

V: TRBV21-1
size: NA
D: NA
J: TRBJ1-5
CDR3: CASSERDRGLFSQPQHF
DNA: TGTGCCAGCAGCGAACGGGACAGGGGGCTTTTCAGTCAGCCCCAGCATTTT

V: TRBV5-6
size: NA
D: NA
J: TRBJ2-3
CDR3: CASSLASGDTQYF
DNA: TGTGCCAGCAGCTTGGCCTCGGGAGATACGCAGTATTTT

V: TRBV2
size: NA
D: NA
J: TRBJ1-5
CDR3: CASLGQTNQPQHF
DNA: TGTGCCAGCCTGGGGCAGACCAATCAGCCCCAGCATTTT

V: TRBV6-5
size: NA
D: TRBD2
J: TRBJ2-7
CDR3: CASSYAPGGEQYF
DNA: TGTGCCAGCAGTTACGCTCCGGGGGGCGAGCAGTACTTC

V: TRBV11-2
size: NA
D: TRBD1
J: TRBJ2-1
CDR3: CASSYGTGISYNEQFF
DNA: TGTGCCAGCAGTTATGGGACAGGGATCTCCTACAATGAGCAGTTCTTC

V: TRBV6-5
size: few
D: NA
J: TRBJ1-1
CDR3: CASSPLTNTEAFF
DNA: TGTGCCAGCAGTCCATTGACTAACACTGAAGCTTTCTTT

V: TRBV29-1
size: NA
D: TRBD1
J: TRBJ1-5
CDR3: CSVGDRLNQPQHF
DNA: TGCAGCGTTGGGGACAGGCTAAATCAGCCCCAGCATTTT

V: TRBV9
size: NA
D: NA
J: TRBJ2-3
CDR3: CASSVARTGDTQYF
DNA: TGTGCCAGCAGCGTAGCGAGAACAGGTGATACGCAGTATTTT

V: TRBV2
size: NA
D: NA
J: TRBJ2-7
CDR3: CASSVRANYEQYF
DNA: TGTGCCAGCAGTGTGAGGGCAAACTACGAGCAGTACTTC

V: TRBV5-1
size: NA
D: NA
J: TRBJ1-1
CDR3: CASSYPGLNTEAFF
DNA: TGCGCCAGCAGCTATCCTGGCCTGAACACTGAAGCTTTCTTT

V: TRBV6-1
size: NA
D: TRBD1
J: TRBJ2-5
CDR3: CASSGTGGSGETQYF
DNA: TGTGCCAGCAGCGGGACAGGGGGCAGCGGAGAGACCCAGTACTTC

V: TRBV25-1
size: NA
D: NA
J: TRBJ2-7
CDR3: CASSEIETYEQYF
DNA: TGTGCCAGCAGTGAAATAGAAACCTACGAGCAGTACTTC

V: TRBV7-2
size: once
D: NA
J: TRBJ1-2
CDR3: CASRGRGGYTF
DNA: TGTGCCAGCAGGGGACGGGGGGGCTACACCTTC

V: TRBV5-1
size: once
D: NA
J: TRBJ2-7
CDR3: CASSFGTGKVSEQYF
DNA: TGCGCCAGCAGCTTTGGAACAGGGAAAGTTTCCGAGCAGTACTTC

V: TRBV19
size: once
D: NA
J: TRBJ2-7
CDR3: CASSNGGLGYEQYF
DNA: TGTGCCAGTAGTAATGGGGGACTTGGGTACGAGCAGTACTTC

V: TRBV7-6
size: NA
D: NA
J: TRBJ2-5
CDR3: CASSRSPGGRVETQYF
DNA: TGTGCCAGCAGCCGATCTCCAGGGGGGCGCGTGGAGACCCAGTACTTC

V: TRBV28
size: NA
D: NA
J: TRBJ2-6
CDR3: CASSPTRLSSGANGLTF
DNA: TGTGCCAGCAGTCCTACCCGGCTTAGTTCAGGGGCCAACGGCCTGACTTTC

V: TRBV20-1
size: once
D: TRBD1
J: TRBJ1-1
CDR3: CSAAGGTEAFF
DNA: TGCAGTGCTGCAGGGGGCACTGAAGCTTTCTTT

V: TRBV7-9
size: NA
D: NA
J: TRBJ1-3
CDR3: CATPTGISGNTIYF
DNA: TGTGCCACCCCAACGGGAATCTCTGGAAACACCATATATTTT

V: TRBV28
size: NA
D: NA
J: TRBJ1-1
CDR3: CASSLVGGTEAFF
DNA: TGTGCCAGCAGTTTAGTAGGGGGTACTGAAGCTTTCTTT

V: TRBV7-9
size: NA
D: TRBD1
J: TRBJ1-2
CDR3: CASSLAMGSQGASGYTF
DNA: TGTGCCAGCAGCTTAGCGATGGGGTCACAGGGGGCGAGTGGCTACACCTTC

V: TRBV5-4
size: NA
D: NA
J: TRBJ2-2
CDR3: CASSFGGASTGELFF
DNA: TGTGCCAGCAGCTTTGGCGGAGCAAGCACCGGGGAGCTGTTTTTT

V: TRBV7-2
size: NA
D: TRBD2
J: TRBJ2-7
CDR3: CASSFNSGSSYEQYF
DNA: TGTGCCAGCAGCTTTAACAGCGGGAGCTCCTACGAGCAGTACTTC

V: TRBV9
size: NA
D: NA
J: TRBJ2-2
CDR3: CASSVGGGTGELFF
DNA: TGTGCCAGCAGCGTTGGGGGAGGCACCGGGGAGCTGTTTTTT